A selection of T cell receptor beta chains follows, all from one sample in a study of breast tumors, draining lymph nodes, adjacent tissues. TCRdb analysed the multiplex PCR reads with MiXCR anew, one entry per CDR3 protein. The data hold more than 10,000 distinct CDR3 sequences, with 40% to 55% observed a single time. Sequencing used tumor-adjacent breast tissue. The receptors were sampled from a female donor with breast cancer. Some clones in this sample may be carry-over from other donors' samples. Each CDR3 is given with its conserved first and last residue. Fields, in order: D gene, CDR3 length, J gene, V gene, clone size, CDR3 protein, CDR3 DNA. The D gene is left open where the match is weak. Some rows have no size entry. The others give once, few or many, or a class for an expanded clone.

d_call: TRBD1; cdr3_length: 15; j_call: TRBJ1-6; v_call: TRBV2; clone_size: .; cdr3_aa: CAGRDGQGAGSPLHF; cdr3_nt: TGTGCCGGCAGGGACGGACAGGGGGCTGGTTCACCCCTCCACTTT
d_call: .; cdr3_length: 17; j_call: TRBJ1-5; v_call: TRBV4-1; clone_size: .; cdr3_aa: CASSPPNGELSNQPQHF; cdr3_nt: TGCGCCAGCAGCCCACCTAATGGGGAGCTTAGCAATCAGCCCCAGCATTTT
d_call: TRBD1; cdr3_length: 15; j_call: TRBJ2-3; v_call: TRBV5-4; clone_size: few; cdr3_aa: CASSSGQGATDTQYF; cdr3_nt: TGTGCCAGCAGCTCGGGACAGGGGGCTACAGATACGCAGTATTTT
d_call: .; cdr3_length: 13; j_call: TRBJ1-1; v_call: TRBV19; clone_size: .; cdr3_aa: CASSPSMNTEAFF; cdr3_nt: TGTGCCAGCTCCCCGAGCATGAACACTGAAGCTTTCTTT
d_call: TRBD2; cdr3_length: 20; j_call: TRBJ2-3; v_call: TRBV12-3/TRBV12-4; clone_size: many; cdr3_aa: CASSFTLTSGRALRVDTQYF; cdr3_nt: TGTGCCAGCAGTTTTACCTTGACTAGCGGGAGGGCTTTAAGGGTAGATACGCAGTATTTT
d_call: .; cdr3_length: 14; j_call: TRBJ1-4; v_call: TRBV7-9; clone_size: many; cdr3_aa: CASSLGRDYEKLFF; cdr3_nt: TGTGCCAGCAGCTTAGGCAGGGACTACGAAAAACTGTTTTTT
d_call: .; cdr3_length: 14; j_call: TRBJ2-3; v_call: TRBV5-1; clone_size: .; cdr3_aa: CASSLAAGKDTQYF; cdr3_nt: TGCGCCAGCAGCTTGGCGGCAGGGAAAGATACGCAGTATTTT
d_call: .; cdr3_length: 13; j_call: TRBJ2-2; v_call: TRBV2; clone_size: .; cdr3_aa: CASGRENTGELFF; cdr3_nt: TGTGCCAGCGGCAGGGAAAACACCGGGGAGCTGTTTTTT
d_call: TRBD1; cdr3_length: 15; j_call: TRBJ2-2; v_call: TRBV7-2; clone_size: .; cdr3_aa: CASSHRQGSTGELFF; cdr3_nt: TGTGCCAGCAGCCACCGACAGGGCTCCACCGGGGAGCTGTTTTTT
d_call: .; cdr3_length: 11; j_call: TRBJ2-7; v_call: TRBV29-1; clone_size: .; cdr3_aa: CSVRTAYEQYF; cdr3_nt: TGCAGCGTTCGGACAGCCTACGAGCAGTACTTC
d_call: TRBD1; cdr3_length: 14; j_call: TRBJ2-5; v_call: TRBV4-1; clone_size: .; cdr3_aa: CASSPYGQGETQYF; cdr3_nt: TGCGCCAGCAGCCCCTACGGACAGGGAGAGACCCAGTACTTC
d_call: .; cdr3_length: 14; j_call: TRBJ2-1; v_call: TRBV5-4; clone_size: many; cdr3_aa: CASSLGGWGNEQFF; cdr3_nt: TGTGCCAGCAGCTTGGGGGGGTGGGGGAATGAGCAGTTCTTC
d_call: TRBD1; cdr3_length: 14; j_call: TRBJ2-7; v_call: TRBV28; clone_size: .; cdr3_aa: CASRTGTGTYEQYF; cdr3_nt: TGTGCCAGCAGGACCGGGACAGGAACCTACGAGCAGTACTTC
d_call: .; cdr3_length: 13; j_call: TRBJ1-2; v_call: TRBV2; clone_size: .; cdr3_aa: CASSYQPNYGYTF; cdr3_nt: TGTGCCAGCAGTTACCAACCAAACTATGGCTACACCTTC
d_call: TRBD2; cdr3_length: 16; j_call: TRBJ2-1; v_call: TRBV9; clone_size: .; cdr3_aa: CASSARNSGGNNEQFF; cdr3_nt: TGTGCCAGCAGCGCCCGGAATAGCGGGGGAAACAATGAGCAGTTCTTC
d_call: TRBD1; cdr3_length: 14; j_call: TRBJ1-2; v_call: TRBV20-1; clone_size: medium-sized; cdr3_aa: CSAHPGTGDRGYTF; cdr3_nt: TGCAGTGCGCACCCAGGGACAGGGGATCGCGGCTACACCTTC
d_call: .; cdr3_length: 13; j_call: TRBJ2-2; v_call: TRBV7-2; clone_size: .; cdr3_aa: CASSYFIDGELFF; cdr3_nt: TGTGCCAGCAGCTATTTTATCGACGGGGAGCTGTTTTTT
d_call: .; cdr3_length: 16; j_call: TRBJ2-3; v_call: TRBV6-7; clone_size: .; cdr3_aa: CASSYSELSFTDTQYF; cdr3_nt: TGTGCCAGCAGTTACTCGGAGCTTTCCTTCACAGATACGCAGTATTTT
d_call: TRBD2; cdr3_length: 18; j_call: TRBJ2-2; v_call: TRBV12-3/TRBV12-4; clone_size: many; cdr3_aa: CASSFPAGGGGNTGELFF; cdr3_nt: TGTGCCAGCAGTTTCCCTGCTGGTGGCGGGGGGAACACCGGGGAGCTGTTTTTT
d_call: .; cdr3_length: 12; j_call: TRBJ1-6; v_call: TRBV20-1; clone_size: few; cdr3_aa: CSARDNNSPLHF; cdr3_nt: TGCAGTGCCAGGGACAACAATTCACCCCTCCACTTT
d_call: .; cdr3_length: 13; j_call: TRBJ1-5; v_call: TRBV29-1; clone_size: .; cdr3_aa: CSVGFRGGQPQHF; cdr3_nt: TGCAGCGTTGGTTTCAGGGGAGGTCAGCCCCAGCATTTT
d_call: TRBD2; cdr3_length: 16; j_call: TRBJ2-5; v_call: TRBV19; clone_size: .; cdr3_aa: CASSIGTSGGQETQYF; cdr3_nt: TGTGCCAGTAGTATTGGGACTAGCGGGGGCCAAGAGACCCAGTACTTC
d_call: .; cdr3_length: 11; j_call: TRBJ2-7; v_call: TRBV2; clone_size: .; cdr3_aa: CASSDLREQYF; cdr3_nt: TGTGCCAGCAGTGACTTGCGAGAGCAGTACTTC
d_call: TRBD2; cdr3_length: 16; j_call: TRBJ2-7; v_call: TRBV6-6; clone_size: many; cdr3_aa: CASSPSSGSDSYEQYF; cdr3_nt: TGTGCCAGCAGTCCCTCTAGCGGGAGTGATTCCTACGAGCAGTACTTC
d_call: TRBD1; cdr3_length: 13; j_call: TRBJ2-3; v_call: TRBV6-1; clone_size: .; cdr3_aa: CASSGTGGDTQYF; cdr3_nt: TGTGCCAGCAGTGGGACAGGGGGAGATACGCAGTATTTT
d_call: .; cdr3_length: 15; j_call: TRBJ1-6; v_call: TRBV9; clone_size: .; cdr3_aa: CASSVGSEANSPLHF; cdr3_nt: TGTGCCAGCAGCGTAGGATCTGAAGCTAATTCACCCCTCCACTTT
d_call: TRBD2; cdr3_length: 15; j_call: TRBJ2-1; v_call: TRBV7-3; clone_size: medium-sized; cdr3_aa: CASSPGTSGSNEQFF; cdr3_nt: TGTGCCAGCAGCCCTGGCACTAGCGGGAGTAATGAGCAGTTCTTC
d_call: .; cdr3_length: 17; j_call: TRBJ2-2; v_call: TRBV9; clone_size: .; cdr3_aa: CASTPVGGGSDTGELFF; cdr3_nt: TGTGCCAGCACCCCCGTTGGTGGGGGCTCGGACACCGGGGAGCTGTTTTTT
d_call: .; cdr3_length: 14; j_call: TRBJ2-3; v_call: TRBV5-1; clone_size: .; cdr3_aa: CASSLGDTTDTQYF; cdr3_nt: TGCGCCAGCAGCTTGGGAGACACCACAGATACGCAGTATTTT
d_call: TRBD1; cdr3_length: 15; j_call: TRBJ1-2; v_call: TRBV24-1; clone_size: .; cdr3_aa: CATSDGTGDNYGYTF; cdr3_nt: TGTGCCACCAGTGATGGGACAGGGGATAACTATGGCTACACCTTC
d_call: .; cdr3_length: 16; j_call: TRBJ2-3; v_call: TRBV6-2/TRBV6-3; clone_size: .; cdr3_aa: CAAGGQGPSLGDTQYF; cdr3_nt: TGTGCCGCAGGAGGGCAGGGTCCCTCCCTAGGAGATACGCAGTATTTT
d_call: .; cdr3_length: 15; j_call: TRBJ2-1; v_call: TRBV12-5; clone_size: .; cdr3_aa: CASGPPGGGDHEQFF; cdr3_nt: TGTGCTAGTGGACCCCCAGGGGGGGGGGACCATGAGCAGTTCTTC
d_call: .; cdr3_length: 13; j_call: TRBJ2-1; v_call: TRBV5-8; clone_size: many; cdr3_aa: CASSLGVGNEQFF; cdr3_nt: TGTGCCAGCAGCTTGGGGGTAGGCAATGAGCAGTTCTTC
d_call: TRBD1; cdr3_length: 13; j_call: TRBJ1-6; v_call: TRBV30; clone_size: medium-sized; cdr3_aa: CAWSKGATAPLHF; cdr3_nt: TGTGCCTGGAGTAAGGGGGCAACGGCACCCCTCCACTTT
d_call: .; cdr3_length: 18; j_call: TRBJ2-3; v_call: TRBV20-1; clone_size: large; cdr3_aa: CSARDLGKGGLSTDTQYF; cdr3_nt: TGCAGTGCTAGAGATCTGGGGAAGGGGGGCCTTTCGACAGATACGCAGTATTTT
d_call: .; cdr3_length: 15; j_call: TRBJ1-5; v_call: TRBV5-6; clone_size: many; cdr3_aa: CASSPRGGSNQPQHF; cdr3_nt: TGTGCCAGCAGCCCGCGTGGGGGCAGCAATCAGCCCCAGCATTTT
d_call: .; cdr3_length: 12; j_call: TRBJ2-7; v_call: TRBV20-1; clone_size: once; cdr3_aa: CSARYSLYEQYF; cdr3_nt: TGCAGTGCTAGGTACAGTCTCTACGAGCAGTACTTC
d_call: TRBD2; cdr3_length: 13; j_call: TRBJ2-5; v_call: TRBV6-5; clone_size: .; cdr3_aa: CASSGLAGETQYF; cdr3_nt: TGTGCCAGCAGCGGACTAGCGGGAGAGACCCAGTACTTC
d_call: TRBD1; cdr3_length: 15; j_call: TRBJ2-3; v_call: TRBV29-1; clone_size: .; cdr3_aa: CSVVPTGGWADAQYF; cdr3_nt: TGCAGCGTTGTCCCGACAGGGGGGTGGGCAGATGCGCAGTATTTT
d_call: TRBD2; cdr3_length: 17; j_call: TRBJ2-3; v_call: TRBV15; clone_size: .; cdr3_aa: CATSRDDGGLDRDEQYF; cdr3_nt: TGTGCCACCAGCAGAGACGATGGGGGACTAGATCGCGATGAGCAGTATTTT
d_call: .; cdr3_length: 14; j_call: TRBJ2-1; v_call: TRBV19; clone_size: .; cdr3_aa: CASSIGGSYNEQFF; cdr3_nt: TGTGCCAGTAGTATAGGGGGCTCCTACAATGAGCAGTTCTTC
d_call: .; cdr3_length: 16; j_call: TRBJ2-1; v_call: TRBV20-1; clone_size: .; cdr3_aa: CSASSPGPQPYNEQFF; cdr3_nt: TGCAGTGCCAGCAGCCCGGGACCCCAGCCCTACAATGAGCAGTTCTTC
d_call: TRBD1; cdr3_length: 16; j_call: TRBJ1-3; v_call: TRBV6-1; clone_size: many; cdr3_aa: CASIIPGQGGINTIYF; cdr3_nt: TGTGCCAGCATTATCCCAGGACAGGGGGGAATCAACACCATATATTTT
d_call: TRBD1; cdr3_length: 17; j_call: TRBJ2-2; v_call: TRBV7-2; clone_size: .; cdr3_aa: CASSRPRGQGGTGELFF; cdr3_nt: TGTGCCAGCAGCCGTCCACGGGGACAGGGAGGCACCGGGGAGCTGTTTTTT
d_call: .; cdr3_length: 13; j_call: TRBJ2-7; v_call: TRBV20-1; clone_size: .; cdr3_aa: CGAGEGRLDEQYF; cdr3_nt: TGCGGTGCTGGGGAAGGCCGTTTGGACGAGCAGTACTTC
d_call: TRBD2; cdr3_length: 15; j_call: TRBJ2-7; v_call: TRBV6-1; clone_size: few; cdr3_aa: CASSPSGVSSYEQCF; cdr3_nt: TGTGCCAGCAGTCCCAGCGGGGTCAGCTCCTACGAGCAGTGCTTC
d_call: TRBD2; cdr3_length: 15; j_call: TRBJ2-2; v_call: TRBV20-1; clone_size: .; cdr3_aa: CSARTSGRATGELFF; cdr3_nt: TGCAGTGCTCGGACTAGCGGGAGGGCCACCGGGGAGCTGTTTTTT